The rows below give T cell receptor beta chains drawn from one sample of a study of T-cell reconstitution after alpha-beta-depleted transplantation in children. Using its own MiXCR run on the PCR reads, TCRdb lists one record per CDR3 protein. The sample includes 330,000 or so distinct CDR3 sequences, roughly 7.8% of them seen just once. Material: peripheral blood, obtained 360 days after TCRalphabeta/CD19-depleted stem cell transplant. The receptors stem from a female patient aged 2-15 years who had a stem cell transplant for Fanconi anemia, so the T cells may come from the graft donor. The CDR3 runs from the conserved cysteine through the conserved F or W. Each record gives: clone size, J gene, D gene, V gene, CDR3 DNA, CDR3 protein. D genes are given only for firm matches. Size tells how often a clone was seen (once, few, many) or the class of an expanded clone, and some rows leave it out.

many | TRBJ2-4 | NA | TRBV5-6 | TGTGCCAGCAGCTTCGGGACAGCCAAAAACATTCAGTACTTC | CASSFGTAKNIQYF
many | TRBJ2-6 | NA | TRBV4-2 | TGTGCCAGCAGCCACGTCTCTGGGGCCAACGTCCTGACTTTC | CASSHVSGANVLTF
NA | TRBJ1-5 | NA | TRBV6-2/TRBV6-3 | TGTGCCAGCAGTTATTACGCGACAGGTGGACGATCCCAGCATTTT | CASSYYATGGRSQHF
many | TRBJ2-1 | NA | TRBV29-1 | TGCAGCGCCAGGACAAACTCTCCTTACAATGAGCAGTTCTTC | CSARTNSPYNEQFF
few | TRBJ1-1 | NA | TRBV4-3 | TGCGCCAGCAGCCAAGGTCTGACGGTGAACACTGAAGCTTTCTTT | CASSQGLTVNTEAFF
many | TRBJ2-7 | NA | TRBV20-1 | TGCAGTGCTAGGGACTACCGCTCCTACGAGCAGTACTTC | CSARDYRSYEQYF
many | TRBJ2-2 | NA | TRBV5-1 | TGCGCCAGCAGCTTGGTGTCCAGGTCCATTCCCGGGGAGCTGTTTTTT | CASSLVSRSIPGELFF
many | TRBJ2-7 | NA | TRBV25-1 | TGTGCCAGCGCTCGACCGGGACCTACTCAAGAGCAGTACTTC | CASARPGPTQEQYF
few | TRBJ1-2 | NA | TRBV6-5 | TGTGCCAGCAGTTACCGCCGATTTGGCAACAATTATGGCTACACCTTC | CASSYRRFGNNYGYTF
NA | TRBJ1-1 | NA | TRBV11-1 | TGTGCCAGCAGCTTAGCAAGAGACAGGACCAACACTGAAGCTTTCTTT | CASSLARDRTNTEAFF